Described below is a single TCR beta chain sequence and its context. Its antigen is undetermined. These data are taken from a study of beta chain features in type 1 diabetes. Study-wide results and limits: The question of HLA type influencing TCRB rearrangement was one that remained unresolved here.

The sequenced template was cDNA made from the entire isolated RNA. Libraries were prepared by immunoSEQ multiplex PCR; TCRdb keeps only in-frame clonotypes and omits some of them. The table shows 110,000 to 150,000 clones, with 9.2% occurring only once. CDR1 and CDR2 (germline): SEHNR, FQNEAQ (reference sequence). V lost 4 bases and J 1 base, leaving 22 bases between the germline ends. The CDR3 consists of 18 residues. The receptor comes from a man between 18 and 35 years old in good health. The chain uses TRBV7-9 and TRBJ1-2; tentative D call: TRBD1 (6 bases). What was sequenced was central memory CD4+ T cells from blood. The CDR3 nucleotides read TGTGCCAGCAGCTCAGGGGAAGCTCATCGACCTCTTAACTATGGCTACACCTTC. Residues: CASSSGEAHRPLNYGYTF.